The present entry profiles one T cell receptor (beta chain) with its context. The antigen remains unidentified. The split of CD4+ cells yielded CD45RA+ naive and CD45RA-negative memory subsets. Clones were sequenced by immunoSEQ multiplex PCR, and TCRdb holds only the in-frame ones, with some missing. The sample records about 2.4 million clones, approximately 93% being singletons. This record belongs to a study of shared clonotypes between healthy human individuals. Overall study: There were three CD4 naive, three CD4 memory, two CD8 naive and one CD8 memory plates per donor. Study results and caveats: Investigators collected only blood, and repertoires in tissues likely differ. In contrast to clonotypes shared by all four donors, non-shared clonotypes had lower generation probabilities.

The source is a man between 18 and 35 years old in good health. Some clones in this sample may be carry-over from other donors' samples. Sequencing was done on a sample of naive CD4+ T cells from PBMCs. Regarding subset: CD45RA+ positively selected.

CDR3: CASSLRHNVYEQYF. Here the CDR3 DNA reads TGTGCCAGCAGTTTGCGGCACAATGTCTACGAGCAGTACTTC. V and J are TRBV28 and TRBJ2-5; D unclear. The J call may be in error: the DNA end matches TRBJ2-7 better. Germline V gives CDR1 MDHEN, CDR2 SYDVKM. The CDR3 has 14 residues.